This T cell receptor (beta chain) stems from a study of beta chain features in type 1 diabetes. Study-level background: Age, gender and cell yields were similar between patients and healthy donors.

Sorting based on CD45RO/CCR7/CD25/CD127/CD95/CD27 separated CD4+ naive, central memory, regulatory and stem cell-like memory cells. Purity (above 95%) was reached by all sorted populations. This CDR3 contains 13 residues. V lost 3 bases and J 7 bases, leaving 10 bases between the germline ends. The germline V gene encodes CDR1 ENHRY and CDR2 SYGVKD. Expressed TCRB transcripts got sequenced, as all isolated RNA was reverse transcribed. Using immunoSEQ multiplex PCR, the repertoire was profiled, and TCRdb retains in-frame clones only, with some absent. The table shows some 410,000 clones, with 10% to 12% occurring only once.

This sequence joins TRBV10-3 and TRBJ2-1, with TRBD2 as a possible D gene (5 bases). The clonotype was recovered from a woman between 18 and 29 years old in good health. The specimen sequenced was naive CD4+ T cells from blood. CDR3 protein: CAISDGVDNEQFF. The DNA of the CDR3 is TGTGCCATCAGTGACGGGGTGGATAATGAGCAGTTCTTC.